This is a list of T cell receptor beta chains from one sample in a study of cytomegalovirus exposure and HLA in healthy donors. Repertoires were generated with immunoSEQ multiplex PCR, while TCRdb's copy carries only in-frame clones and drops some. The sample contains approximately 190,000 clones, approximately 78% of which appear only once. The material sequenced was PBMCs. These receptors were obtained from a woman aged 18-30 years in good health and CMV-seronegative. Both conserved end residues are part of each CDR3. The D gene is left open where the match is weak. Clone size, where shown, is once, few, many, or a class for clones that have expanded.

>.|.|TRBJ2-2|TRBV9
TGTGCCAGCAGCGTAGCACCTCTAGGAGCCGGGGAGCTGTTTTTT
CASSVAPLGAGELFF
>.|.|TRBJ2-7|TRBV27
TGTGCCAGCAGTTTATTCCCCCAGGGCTACGAGCAGTACTTC
CASSLFPQGYEQYF
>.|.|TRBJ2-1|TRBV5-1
TGCGCCAGCAGCCCGGGACAAGTCGGTGAGCAGTTCTTC
CASSPGQVGEQFF
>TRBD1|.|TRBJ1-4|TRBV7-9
TGTGCCAGCAGCCCAGGACAGGGCAATGAAAAACTGTTTTTT
CASSPGQGNEKLFF
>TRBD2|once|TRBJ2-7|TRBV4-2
TGTGCCAGCAGCCAAGCATTCGGACTAGCTCAGGAGCAGTACTTC
CASSQAFGLAQEQYF
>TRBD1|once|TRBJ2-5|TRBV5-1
TGCGCCAGCAACTGGGGACAGCAAGAGACCCAGTACTTC
CASNWGQQETQYF
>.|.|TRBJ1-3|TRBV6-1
TGTGCCAGCAGTGCCCAGGGAGGACAACCTGGAAACACCATATATTTT
CASSAQGGQPGNTIYF
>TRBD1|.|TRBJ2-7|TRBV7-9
TGTGCCAGCAGCTTATGGGGGGAGGACAGGGACGAGCAGTACTTC
CASSLWGEDRDEQYF
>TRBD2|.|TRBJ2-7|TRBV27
TGTGCCAGCAGTTTATCTAGCGGGAGGGCCCGCGAGCAGTACTTC
CASSLSSGRAREQYF
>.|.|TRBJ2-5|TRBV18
TGTGCCAGCTCACCATCTACTAGTTGGGAGACCCAGTACTTC
CASSPSTSWETQYF
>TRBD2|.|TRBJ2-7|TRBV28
TGTGCCAGCACCCCTGGCGGGAGGTCCTACGAGCAGTACTTC
CASTPGGRSYEQYF
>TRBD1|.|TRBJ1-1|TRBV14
TGTGCCAGCAGCGCTAGACAGGGAGCTGAAGCTTTCTTT
CASSARQGAEAFF
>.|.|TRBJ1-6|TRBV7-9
TGTGCCAGCAGCTCAGGGCCGGCAGGAGTTTTCCATAATTCACCCCTCCACTTT
CASSSGPAGVFHNSPLHF
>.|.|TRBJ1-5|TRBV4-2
TGTGCCAGCAGCCAAGGATTTGACTCCAGCAATCAGCCCCAGCATTTT
CASSQGFDSSNQPQHF